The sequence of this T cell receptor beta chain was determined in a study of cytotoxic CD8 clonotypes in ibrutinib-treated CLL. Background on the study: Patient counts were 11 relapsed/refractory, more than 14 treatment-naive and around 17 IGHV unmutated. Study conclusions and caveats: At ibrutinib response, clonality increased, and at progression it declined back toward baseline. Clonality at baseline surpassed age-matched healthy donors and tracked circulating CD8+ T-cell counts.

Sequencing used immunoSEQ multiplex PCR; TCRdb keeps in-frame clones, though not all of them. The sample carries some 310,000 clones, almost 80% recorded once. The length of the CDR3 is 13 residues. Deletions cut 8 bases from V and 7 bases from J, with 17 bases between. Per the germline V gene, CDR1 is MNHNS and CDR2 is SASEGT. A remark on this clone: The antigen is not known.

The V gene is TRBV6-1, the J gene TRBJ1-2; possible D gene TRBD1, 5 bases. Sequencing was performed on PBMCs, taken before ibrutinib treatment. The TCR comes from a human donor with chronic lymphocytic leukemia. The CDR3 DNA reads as TGTGCCAGCTCCCGAGGGGCCGCCTTTGGCTACACCTTC. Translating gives CASSRGAAFGYTF.